These T cell receptor beta chains were read from a single sample in a study of blood T cell repertoires in COVID-19. Profiled with immunoSEQ multiplex PCR; TCRdb holds only in-frame clones, not every one. The repertoire has about 150,000 clones, around 90% of them found once; the top ten carry over 3.5%. The sequenced material came from peripheral blood. Every receptor here comes from an older woman with active or convalescent COVID-19. Each CDR3 is given with its conserved first and last residue. The order of the fields is clone size, V gene, J gene, D gene, CDR3 protein, CDR3 DNA. The D gene is left open where the match is weak. Only part of the rows carry a size: once, few, many, or a class if the clone is expanded.

-	TRBV11-2	TRBJ2-3	TRBD2	CASSLALSGGGTDTQYF	TGTGCCAGCAGCTTAGCCCTCTCGGGGGGAGGAACAGATACGCAGTATTTT
-	TRBV6-5	TRBJ2-7	TRBD2	CASSYSREGSLEQYF	TGTGCCAGCAGTTACTCCCGGGAGGGGTCACTCGAGCAGTACTTC
-	TRBV4-1	TRBJ1-1	-	CASSLNTAAGLAEAFF	TGCGCCAGCAGCCTTAATACTGCGGCGGGGTTGGCTGAAGCTTTCTTT
-	TRBV19	TRBJ1-4	-	CASSAQGPANEKLFF	TGTGCCAGTAGTGCCCAGGGGCCGGCTAATGAAAAACTGTTTTTT
-	TRBV6-5	TRBJ1-1	TRBD1	CASSFGQGDTEAFF	TGTGCCAGCAGTTTCGGACAGGGCGACACTGAAGCTTTCTTT
-	TRBV5-8	TRBJ2-3	TRBD1	CASSPGQGAGSTDTQYF	TGTGCCAGCAGCCCGGGACAGGGGGCCGGCAGCACAGATACGCAGTATTTT
once	TRBV19	TRBJ1-5	-	CASSHGGAQPQHF	TGTGCCAGTAGCCATGGGGGGGCCCAGCCCCAGCATTTT
-	TRBV15	TRBJ1-6	TRBD1	CATSGTVFNSPLHF	TGTGCCACCAGCGGGACAGTTTTTAATTCACCCCTCCACTTT
once	TRBV6-4	TRBJ1-1	TRBD1	CASSGGQGRGSMNTEAFF	TGTGCCAGCAGTGGCGGACAGGGGAGGGGGTCCATGAACACTGAAGCTTTCTTT
once	TRBV19	TRBJ1-4	-	CASSMVGSGEKLFF	TGTGCCAGTAGTATGGTAGGAAGCGGTGAAAAACTGTTTTTT
-	TRBV11-2	TRBJ1-1	-	CASSLGLTQTEAFF	TGTGCCAGCAGCTTGGGCCTGACGCAGACTGAAGCTTTCTTT
once	TRBV3-1/TRBV3-2	TRBJ1-5	-	CASSQPSGVGDQPQHF	TGTGCCAGCAGCCAACCATCCGGGGTCGGGGATCAGCCCCAGCATTTT
-	TRBV9	TRBJ2-1	TRBD2	CASSASGGSYNEQFF	TGTGCCAGCAGCGCTAGCGGGGGGAGCTATAATGAGCAGTTCTTC
-	TRBV6-5	TRBJ1-2	TRBD1	CASSYFGTEGYTF	TGTGCCAGCAGTTACTTTGGGACAGAGGGCTACACCTTC